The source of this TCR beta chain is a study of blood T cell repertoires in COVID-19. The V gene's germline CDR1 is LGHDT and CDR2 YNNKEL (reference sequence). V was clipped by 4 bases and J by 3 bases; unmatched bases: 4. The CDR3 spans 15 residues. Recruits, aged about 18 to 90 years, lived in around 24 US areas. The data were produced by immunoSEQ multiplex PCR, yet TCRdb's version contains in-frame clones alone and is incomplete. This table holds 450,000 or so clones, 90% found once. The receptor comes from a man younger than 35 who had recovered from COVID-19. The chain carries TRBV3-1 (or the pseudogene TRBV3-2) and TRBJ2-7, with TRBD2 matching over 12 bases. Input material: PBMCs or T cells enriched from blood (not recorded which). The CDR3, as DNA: TGTGCCAGCAGCCGGCGACTAGCGGGGGTCTACGAGCAGTACTTC. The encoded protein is CASSRRLAGVYEQYF.